The clone carrying this T cell receptor (beta chain) has ten or more counts. The antigen is unknown. Amplified TCR beta CDR3 regions came from RNA transcripts. HTBI primers were used for first-round RT-PCR of the TCR CDR3. TCRdb used MiXCR to reprocess the multiplex PCR reads, holding one entry per CDR3 protein. The table lists 480,000 or so distinct CDR3 sequences, around 15% of them singletons, with less than 20% in the top ten. The entry originates in a study of T cells in Graves' hyperthyroidism and ophthalmopathy. The study, taken as a whole, reports: Ophthalmopathy onset followed model prediction by a median roughly 6.5 months.

Trimming removed 6 bases from V and 7 bases from J, with 15 bases in between. The CDR3 length is 12 residues. Germline V gives CDR1 DFQATT, CDR2 SNEGSKA (reference sequence). This sequence originates from a woman aged 18 to 35 with Graves' hyperthyroidism. The sequencing input was blood. The chain uses TRBV20-1 and TRBJ1-2; the D gene is possibly TRBD1 (6 bases). In DNA form, the CDR3 reads TGCAGTGCCGCATGGGGGGGGGCTGGCTACACCTTC. This encodes CSAAWGGAGYTF.